Listed here are 3 T cell receptor beta chains from one sample, sequenced in a study of cytomegalovirus exposure and HLA in healthy donors. The PCR was carried out with 60 Vbeta primers and 13 Jbeta primers. Repertoires were generated with immunoSEQ multiplex PCR, while TCRdb's copy carries only in-frame clones and drops some. The repertoire holds a few hundred thousand clones, with 60% to 85% as singletons. The specimen sequenced was PBMCs. The source of these receptors is a man aged 40-49 years in good health and CMV-seronegative.

CDR3 DNA: TGTGCCAGTAGTAGGAGCGGGGCTGGTACGCAGTATTTT. Its translation: CASSRSGAGTQYF. The chain has TRBV19 and TRBJ2-3; 7 nucleotides agree with TRBD2. This CDR3 has 13 amino acids. With V trimmed by 4 bases and J by 8 bases, 6 bases remained unmatched. CDR1 is LNHDA, CDR2 SQIVND, per germline (reference sequence).

The gene calls are TRBV5-5 and TRBJ2-1, with 8 bases that match TRBD2. J gave up 4 bases and V 3 bases, and 6 bases lay outside the gene matches. Germline V gene sequence: CDR1 SGHKS, CDR2 YYEKEE (reference sequence). This CDR3 comprises 15 residues. CDR3 region: CASSYGLATYNEQFF. The CDR3, as DNA: TGTGCCAGCAGCTATGGACTAGCTACTTACAATGAGCAGTTCTTC. The variable domain in full, with the rest retrieved from reference TRBV5-5 and TRBJ2-1, is DAGVTQSPTHLIKTRGQQVTLRCSPISGHKSVSWYQQVLGQGPQFIFQYYEKEERGRGNFPDRFSARQFPNYSSELNVNALLLGDSALYLCASSYGLATYNEQFFGPGTRLTVL.

The chain links TRBV15 to TRBJ2-7, with TRBD2 as a possible D gene (7 bases). V lost 1 base and J lost 3, with 13 bases in between. Germline V gene lookup returns CDR1 LNHNV and CDR2 YYDKDF (reference sequence). The CDR3 runs to 15 residues. CDR3 nucleotide sequence: TGTGCCACCAGCAGAGGCGCGGGGGCTTTCTACGAGCAGTACTTC. Amino acid sequence: CATSRGAGAFYEQYF.